The rows below give T cell receptor beta chains drawn from one sample of a study of chemoradiotherapy in HPV16-positive cancers. The protocol was immunoSEQ multiplex PCR, while the TCRdb copy is restricted to in-frame clones and leaves out a portion. The sample carries more than 7,000 clones, about three quarters recorded once. The sample was collected from a patient who underwent chemoradiotherapy. These receptor sequences come from a human donor with HPV-associated anogenital cancer. The CDR3 runs from the conserved cysteine through the conserved F or W. D genes are given only for firm matches. Part of the rows lack a size; the others show once, few, many or a class for expanded clones.

v_gene,abundance,j_gene,d_gene,CDR3nt,CDR3aa
TRBV21-1,-,TRBJ2-5,-,TGTGCCAGCAGGAACAGGGGTGAGACCCAGTACTTC,CASRNRGETQYF
TRBV14,-,TRBJ1-1,TRBD1,TGTGCCAGCAGTCCTTACCGACAGGGAAGAGCTTTCTTT,CASSPYRQGRAFF
TRBV28,-,TRBJ2-1,-,TGTGCCAGCTCCGTACGGGGATCTCGCTACAATGAGCAGTTCTTC,CASSVRGSRYNEQFF
TRBV5-1,-,TRBJ1-2,-,TGCACCAGCAGCTTGGCCCGAGGGATGCCGCATGGCTACACCTTC,CTSSLARGMPHGYTF
TRBV9,-,TRBJ1-1,-,TGTGCCAGCAGCGTAGAGACAGGAGGCACTGAAGCTTTCTTT,CASSVETGGTEAFF
TRBV10-1,-,TRBJ2-3,-,TGCGCCAGGAAAGGGGGGCCCTATAGCACAGATACGCAGTATTTT,CARKGGPYSTDTQYF
TRBV19,-,TRBJ1-5,-,TGTGCCAGTAGTAGGGGAAATCAGCCCCAGCATTTT,CASSRGNQPQHF
TRBV6-9,once,TRBJ1-2,-,TGTGCCAGCAGTCACGACCCCTCCTTCGTCCTTAACTATGGCTACACCTTC,CASSHDPSFVLNYGYTF
TRBV7-7,-,TRBJ2-2,-,TGTGCTAGCGCCCGGGACCCCCCCAACGGGGAGCTGTTTTTT,CASARDPPNGELFF
TRBV6-5,-,TRBJ2-1,-,TGTGCCAGCAGTTACTCGATTGGCCAGGCTTACAATGAGCAGTTCTTC,CASSYSIGQAYNEQFF
TRBV7-2,once,TRBJ1-2,TRBD1,TGTGCCAGCAGCTTACGACCAAAACAGGGGTTCGGCTATGGCTACACCTTC,CASSLRPKQGFGYGYTF
TRBV28,-,TRBJ1-1,-,TGTGCCAGCAGCACAAGTGGGCAGGGGATCACTGAAGCTTTCTTT,CASSTSGQGITEAFF
TRBV2,medium-sized,TRBJ2-2,-,TGTGCCAGCAGTGGGGTTAGCGCCGGGGAGCTGTTTTTT,CASSGVSAGELFF
TRBV7-6,-,TRBJ2-7,-,TGTGCCAGCAGCTTAGAGCGGGCAGCCCACGAGCAGTACTTC,CASSLERAAHEQYF
TRBV4-2,few,TRBJ1-2,-,TGTGCCAGCAGCCAAGGACAGGCACCGAACTATGGCTACACCTTC,CASSQGQAPNYGYTF
TRBV5-1,-,TRBJ1-1,-,TGCGCCAGTTCCGGGGACTCGGGACGGTTGAACACTGAAGCTTTCTTT,CASSGDSGRLNTEAFF
TRBV5-8,-,TRBJ2-4,-,TGTGCCAGCAGCTTGGTCCAAGGCATTCAGTACTTC,CASSLVQGIQYF
TRBV4-2,-,TRBJ2-1,TRBD2,TGTGCCAGCAGCCAAGAGAATGGCGGGGGGGTGTACAATGAGCAGTTCTTC,CASSQENGGGVYNEQFF
TRBV28,few,TRBJ1-2,-,TGTGCCAGCAGTCCATACAGGGATGGCTACACCTTC,CASSPYRDGYTF
TRBV4-1,-,TRBJ2-3,TRBD2,TGCGCCAGCAGCCAAGATTCAGCTAGCGGGGGGGCGGGGACAGATACGCAGTATTTT,CASSQDSASGGAGTDTQYF
TRBV18,-,TRBJ1-5,TRBD1,TGTGCCAGCTCACAAGGACAGGTGTCTAATCAGCCCCAGCATTTT,CASSQGQVSNQPQHF
TRBV6-1,-,TRBJ1-1,-,TGTGCCAGCCAACAGGTTTGGAACACTGAAGCTTTCTTT,CASQQVWNTEAFF
TRBV19,-,TRBJ2-4,-,TGTGCCAGTAACCCCCTTGGGGGGGCCAAAAACATTCAGTACTTC,CASNPLGGAKNIQYF
TRBV5-5,-,TRBJ2-5,TRBD1,TGTGCCAGCAGCTCGGACAGGAACCTTGTACAAGAGACCCAGTACTTC,CASSSDRNLVQETQYF